This TCR beta chain derives from a study of blood T cell repertoires in COVID-19. About the research overall: Italy, Spain and the United States were the sources of the convalescent and acute COVID-19 samples.

TCRdb keeps only in-frame clones here, not all; method: immunoSEQ multiplex PCR. The sample lists a few hundred thousand clones; 87% were seen once. The trim removed 1 base at V and 4 bases at J, leaving 6 bases unmatched. CDR1 is KGHDR, CDR2 SFDVKD, per germline. The CDR3 loop spans 16 amino acids. Participants reported their clinical history, and cohort assignment relied on those reports. This chain links TRBV24-1 with TRBJ2-3, with 8 nucleotides matching TRBD1. This TCR came from a woman aged 30 to 39 who had recovered from COVID-19. What was sequenced was PBMCs or T cells enriched from blood (not recorded which). This chain's CDR3 is CATSDFGQGGADTQYF. CDR3 DNA: TGTGCCACCAGTGATTTCGGACAGGGTGGCGCAGATACGCAGTATTTT.